This TCR beta chain was identified during a study of chemoradiotherapy in HPV16-positive cancers (dated 2022 in TCRdb). Background for the entire study: Candidate HPV-specific T-cell clones and common TCR motifs were defined through functional T-cell assays on cells from two HPV16-positive patients. The study set out to ask whether T-cell immunity against the HPV oncoproteins E6 and E7 changes over the course of chemoradiotherapy and whether that immunity affects survival. TCR repertoires from more than 70 patients with HPV-related cancers were then used to track the candidate HPV-specific TCRs and motifs. Findings and caveats that apply to the study as a whole: Expansion of candidate HPV-specific clones and E7-related TCR motifs was observed in the tumor microenvironment during treatment, whereas no such expansion was observed for non-HPV-specific T cells. The functional definition of HPV-specific T cells came from only a couple of HPV16-positive patients, and the survival association was reported for HPV16-positive patients. In HPV16-positive patients, expansion of HPV-responsive T cells during chemoradiotherapy was found to be associated with improved recurrence-free survival.

The library came from the immunoSEQ multiplex PCR assay. TCRdb took over this immuneACCESS table, retaining in-frame rearrangements with V and J assigned. Such tables are incomplete; in checked studies, under half of the missing clones stem from an unresolved V gene, and the remainder is unexplained. The sample profile shows around 33,000 clones; about 91% of them were found once. Under 5.5% of the sample goes to the ten largest clones. This clone was recorded a few times. There is no known antigen for this receptor. There are no base qualities to consult, and no much larger clone falls within one base. Because repertoires were sampled repeatedly during chemoradiotherapy, clonal expansion in the tumor microenvironment could be followed. Here the sequenced sample was blood, taken from a patient who underwent chemoradiotherapy. The receptor comes from a human donor with HPV-associated anogenital cancer.

The nucleotides are TGTGCCAGCAGTCCCAGCGGGGGAGCAGTTAATGAGCAGTTCTTC. It encodes CASSPSGGAVNEQFF. Recombination joined TRBV28 with TRBJ2-1; the central 8 bases match TRBD2. Trimming takes 5 bases off V and 7 bases off J; junction bases not matched to a gene: 10. Its CDR3 holds 15 amino acids, cysteine through phenylalanine. Only the CDR3 DNA stays, 45 bases, in frame from base 1. Based on the germline V gene, the CDR1 and CDR2 sequences are MDHEN and SYDVKM.